The clone carrying this T cell receptor (beta chain) was detected a few times. The antigen is not known. There are 13 residues in the CDR3. With V trimmed by 8 bases and J by 5 bases, 5 bases remained unmatched. The germline V gene has CDR1 MNHNY and CDR2 SVGAGI (reference sequence). This sample stems from a study of beta chain features in type 1 diabetes. The overall study: Analysis included around 99,000,000 sorted cells drawn from all samples.

The isolated RNA, all of it, was reverse transcribed, so expressed TCRB transcripts were what got sequenced. Clones were read by immunoSEQ multiplex PCR, and TCRdb kept only the in-frame ones, dropping some. This sample has about 180,000 clones, with approximately 7.8% found just once. Study-wide points: Shortening that was moderate but significant affected the TCRB CDR3s of Type 1 diabetes patients in all four CD4+ subsets. Patients showed naive, central memory and Treg TCRB repertoires that appeared more similar than those of healthy donors.

The chain recombines TRBV6-6 with TRBJ2-1; 8 nucleotides align to TRBD2. Source material: central memory CD4+ T cells from blood. The source of this sequence is a woman aged 35 to 49 with type 1 diabetes. CDR3 sequence reads: CASGRGADNEQFF. CDR3 nucleotides: TGTGCCAGCGGGCGGGGGGCCGACAATGAGCAGTTCTTC.